The 8 T cell receptor beta chains below all came from one sample that was sequenced in a study of blood T cell repertoires in COVID-19. The method was immunoSEQ multiplex PCR; TCRdb's version includes in-frame clones alone and lacks a portion of them. The sample records 95,000 to 150,000 clones, 75% to 85% being singletons. The sequencing sample was made of peripheral blood. All receptors derive from a woman of 80 years or more with acute or convalescent COVID-19.

This clone is medium-sized by share. The chain uses TRBV24-1 and TRBJ1-5; TRBD1 might be the D (6 bases). The CDR3 has 14 residues. V was pared by 4 bases and J by 9 bases, with 15 bases between. Germline loops: CDR1 KGHDR, CDR2 SFDVKD. The CDR3 DNA follows: TGTGCCACCAGTGAAAGGACAGTCCGGGGGCCCCAGCATTTT. It yields the protein CATSERTVRGPQHF.

The chain couples TRBV5-4 to TRBJ2-1; 12 bases map to TRBD2. Germline values: CDR1 SGHNT, CDR2 YYREEE (reference sequence). V dropped 0 bases and J dropped 5; count of bases not matched to a gene: 0. The CDR3 contains 15 residues. This chain's CDR3 is CASSLGLAGDNEQFF. CDR3 in DNA: TGTGCCAGCAGCTTGGGACTAGCGGGAGACAATGAGCAGTTCTTC.

The V gene is TRBV4-2, the J gene TRBJ1-1; perhaps TRBD1 as D (5 bases). The CDR3 contains 13 residues. The germline V gene has CDR1 LGHNA and CDR2 YNFKEQ. With 0 bases removed from V and 9 bases from J, the gap between germline ends came to 11 bases. The CDR3 sequence: CASSQDRNRQAFF. The DNA of the CDR3 is TGTGCCAGCAGCCAAGATAGGAACAGGCAAGCTTTCTTT.

This clone has more than one count but fewer than ten. The chain joins TRBV9 to TRBJ2-2, with D perhaps matching TRBD2 (5 bases). The V and J ends lost 6 bases and 3 bases respectively, with 12 bases between them. Germline V lookup: CDR1 SGDLS, CDR2 YYNGEE. The length of the CDR3 is 14 residues. The CDR3 spells CASKYGVDTGELFF. The DNA of the CDR3 is TGTGCCAGCAAGTACGGGGTGGACACCGGGGAGCTGTTTTTT.

The rearrangement joins TRBV19 to TRBJ1-2, with 8 nucleotides matching TRBD1. Germline assignment: CDR1 LNHDA and CDR2 SQIVND (reference sequence). J was trimmed by 5 bases and V by 3 bases; bases with no gene match: 11. The CDR3 extends over 16 amino acids. DNA for the CDR3: TGTGCCAGTAGTATGGGACAGGCGGACCGAGGGTATGGCTACACCTTC. Translated, it gives CASSMGQADRGYGYTF.

On this clone itself: At one end the junction does not follow the germline gene, possibly because of a read error. The chain joins TRBV6-2 or TRBV6-3 to TRBJ1-6; TRBD1 aligns across 8 bases. The length of the CDR3 is 19 residues. Germline V gene sequence: CDR1 MNHEY, CDR2 SVGEGT. In DNA, the CDR3 is TGTGCCAGCAGTCACTCGACAGGGGCCAAATTGAGAGGTAATTCACCCCTCCACTTT. Protein: CASSHSTGAKLRGNSPLHF.

The chain couples TRBV18 to TRBJ2-3; 10 bases are a match to TRBD2. Trimming cost V 1 base and J 5 bases; bases outside gene matches: 0. Germline V gene sequence: CDR1 KGHSH, CDR2 LQKENI. The length of the CDR3 is 14 residues. CDR3 coding DNA: TGTGCCAGCTCACCACGACTAGCGGGAGATACGCAGTATTTT. It encodes CASSPRLAGDTQYF.

Only a few counts were recorded for this clone. V usage is TRBV27 and J usage is TRBJ1-2; TRBD1 is a possible D gene (5 bases). The CDR3 runs 14 residues. V lost 8 bases and J lost 8, with 21 bases in between. CDR1 and CDR2 from the germline V gene are MNHEY and SMNVEV (reference sequence). Here the CDR3 reads CASGPWGDQWGYTF. The CDR3 bases are TGTGCCAGCGGCCCTTGGGGGGACCAGTGGGGCTACACCTTC.